The T cell receptor beta chain under discussion was sequenced for a study of CD8 T cell repertoires and HIV-1 epitope variants. Study information: Each of Twenty-five Gag and Nef epitope peptides stimulated a separate culture. 1M T cells were kept uncultured as a baseline. Tested: three Gag epitope families, Nef HW9 and YT9.

TCRdb keeps only in-frame clones here, not all; method: immunoSEQ multiplex PCR. The data contain 4,000 to 6,000 clones, around 69% of them singletons. The CDR3 extends over 18 amino acids. V lost 4 bases to trimming and J lost 4 bases, with 25 bases between them. Germline CDR1 reads MDHEN; CDR2 reads SYDVKM. The count of this clone is one. Its cognate antigen is unknown. Sequenced: cultured CD8+ T cells derived from PBMCs. The TCR was taken from a male donor with HIV. The chain combines TRBV28 with TRBJ1-1, with D tentatively TRBD1 (6 bases). CDR3 loop: CASSSVMVGGEKVTEAFF. In DNA form, the CDR3 reads TGTGCCAGCAGTTCAGTTATGGTGGGGGGCGAAAAGGTCACTGAAGCTTTCTTT.